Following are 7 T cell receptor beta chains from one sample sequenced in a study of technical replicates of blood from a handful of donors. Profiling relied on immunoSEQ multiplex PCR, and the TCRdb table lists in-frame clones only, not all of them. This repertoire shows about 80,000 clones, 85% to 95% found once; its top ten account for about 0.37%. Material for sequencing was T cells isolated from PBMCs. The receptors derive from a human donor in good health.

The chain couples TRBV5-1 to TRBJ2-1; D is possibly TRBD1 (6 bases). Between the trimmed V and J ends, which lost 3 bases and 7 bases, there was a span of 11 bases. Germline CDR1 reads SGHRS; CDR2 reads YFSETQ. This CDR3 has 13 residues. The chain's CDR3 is CASSSHRENEQFF. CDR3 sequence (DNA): TGCGCCAGCAGCTCACACAGGGAAAATGAGCAGTTCTTC.

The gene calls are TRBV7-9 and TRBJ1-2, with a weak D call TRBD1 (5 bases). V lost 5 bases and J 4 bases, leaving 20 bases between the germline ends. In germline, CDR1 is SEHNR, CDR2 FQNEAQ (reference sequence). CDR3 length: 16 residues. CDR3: CASSPSDLQETYGYTF. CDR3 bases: TGTGCCAGCAGCCCCTCCGATCTACAGGAGACCTATGGCTACACCTTC.

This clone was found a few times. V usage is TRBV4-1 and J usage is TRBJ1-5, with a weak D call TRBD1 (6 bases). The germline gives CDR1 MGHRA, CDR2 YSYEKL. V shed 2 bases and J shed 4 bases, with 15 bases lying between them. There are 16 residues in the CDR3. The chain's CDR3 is CASSQQGVQGNQPQHF. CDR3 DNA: TGCGCCAGCAGCCAACAAGGGGTACAGGGAAATCAGCCCCAGCATTTT.

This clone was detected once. The CDR3 DNA reads TGTGCCAGCAGCCCACTCCGACAGGGGATGAATGGCTACACCTTC. Residues: CASSPLRQGMNGYTF. J is TRBJ1-2 and V is TRBV11-3; 8 nucleotides align to TRBD1. The length of the CDR3 is 15 residues. J gave up 6 bases and V 5 bases, and 11 bases lay outside the gene matches. Germline lookup yields CDR1 SGHNT and CDR2 YENEEA.

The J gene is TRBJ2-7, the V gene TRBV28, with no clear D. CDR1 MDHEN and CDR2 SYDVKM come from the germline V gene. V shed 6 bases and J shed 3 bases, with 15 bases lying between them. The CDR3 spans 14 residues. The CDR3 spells CASSPGPPVYEQYF. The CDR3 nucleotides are TGTGCCAGCAGCCCGGGTCCCCCTGTCTACGAGCAGTACTTC.

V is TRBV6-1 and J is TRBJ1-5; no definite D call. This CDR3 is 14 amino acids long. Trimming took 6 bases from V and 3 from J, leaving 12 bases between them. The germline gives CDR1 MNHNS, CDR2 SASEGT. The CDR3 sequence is CASRPVGLNQPQHF. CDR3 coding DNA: TGTGCCAGCAGGCCGGTGGGCCTCAATCAGCCCCAGCATTTT.

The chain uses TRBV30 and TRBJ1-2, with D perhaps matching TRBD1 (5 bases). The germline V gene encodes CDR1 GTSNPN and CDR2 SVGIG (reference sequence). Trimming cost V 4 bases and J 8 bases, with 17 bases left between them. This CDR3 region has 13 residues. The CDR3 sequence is CAWISQGAGGYTF. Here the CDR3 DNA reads TGTGCCTGGATAAGCCAGGGTGCCGGCGGCTACACCTTC.